This T cell receptor (beta chain) comes out of a study of T cell responses to AZD1222 COVID-19 vaccine (dated by TCRdb to about 2021). With regard to the full study: AZD1222 recipients given second doses at about 4 weeks or at about 12 weeks were pooled, since spike-specific TCR depth and breadth were not found to differ between the two schedules. Trial participants were enrolled into age subgroups of 18-55, 56-69 and 70-plus years, which contained roughly 140, 27 and 60 TCR-sequenced participants, respectively. A total of over 230 trial participants underwent TCR sequencing, of whom nearly 210 received two doses of AZD1222 and roughly 25 received two doses of the MenACWY control vaccine. Findings and caveats that apply to the study as a whole: Participants were mostly white British and included more females than males, and it was suggested by the authors that clonal diversity may have been underestimated. A significant rise in spike-specific TCR breadth and depth was observed after two AZD1222 doses relative to day 0 and relative to MenACWY recipients. Because no samples from the day 14 peak response were available, repertoires could be characterized only after the peak T cell response. Reportedly, almost half of the unique spike-specific TCRs recognized epitopes lying outside the regions that are mutated in the B.1.351 and B.1.1.7 variants. Conclusions about previously exposed vaccinees are limited because only a handful of AZD1222 recipients were SARS-CoV-2 seropositive at baseline. The 56-69-year group was small, and its depth increase did not reach significance, likely because of low power. Vaccine-associated CD4 TCRs spanned the whole spike protein, with dominant responses in regions 160-218 and 743-854.

To note about this clone: Its antigen remains undetermined. No clone much larger than this one lies a single base away; base qualities are absent.

The CDR3 regions of human TCRbeta chains were analyzed by immunosequencing. On the authors' methods: Repertoire TCRs were matched against a reference library of SARS-CoV-2-specific TCRs generated with the MIRA antigen-specificity platform. Breadth meant the fraction of unique TCRs that were SARS-CoV-2-associated, whereas depth meant the fraction of total T cells that were SARS-CoV-2-associated. Using the MIRA data, each spike-specific TCR was mapped to the spike region that the TCR reacts to and placed in a CD4 or CD8 class. Log10-transformed breadth and depth values were compared by one-way ANOVA with Sidak's multiple comparisons tests. TCRdb obtained this table from immuneACCESS and retained in-frame rearrangements with V and J assigned. These tables miss some clones; where compared with another copy, unresolved V genes account for less than half of the shortfall, and the remainder is unexplained. V and J calls plus clone size are reproduced from that table; the DNA served to infer D and trimming. The table for this sample lists about 150,000 clones; just over 90% of them were counted only once. Together, the top ten hold less than 2% of the sample.

Relative to germline, V is missing 7 bases and J is missing 0 bases, with 8 bases of the junction outside any gene match. The CDR3 covers 17 residues, taking in both the cysteine and the phenylalanine. The kept DNA is CDR3 alone, 51 bases in frame from the first base. CDR1 MDHEN and CDR2 SYDVKM are derived from the germline V gene. Reading the label with the study, this specimen's time point is: baseline before first vaccination. The vaccinee samples were drawn from two UK trials, COV001 and COV002, one of which was a single-blind randomized controlled phase 2/3 trial testing AZD1222 (ChAdOx1 nCoV-19) in healthy adults. For TCRbeta chain sequencing, PBMC samples were collected from trial participants at day 0 and at day 28 after the second dose.

The sequence came from an adult in good health. Recombination connected TRBV28 to TRBJ2-5; TRBD2 matches 13 bases in the middle. The starting material was peripheral blood, obtained on day 0 of AZD1222 vaccination. CDR3 region: CASNTGTSGMYQETQYF. The DNA reads as follows: TGTGCCAGCAACACCGGGACTAGCGGGATGTACCAAGAGACCCAGTACTTC.